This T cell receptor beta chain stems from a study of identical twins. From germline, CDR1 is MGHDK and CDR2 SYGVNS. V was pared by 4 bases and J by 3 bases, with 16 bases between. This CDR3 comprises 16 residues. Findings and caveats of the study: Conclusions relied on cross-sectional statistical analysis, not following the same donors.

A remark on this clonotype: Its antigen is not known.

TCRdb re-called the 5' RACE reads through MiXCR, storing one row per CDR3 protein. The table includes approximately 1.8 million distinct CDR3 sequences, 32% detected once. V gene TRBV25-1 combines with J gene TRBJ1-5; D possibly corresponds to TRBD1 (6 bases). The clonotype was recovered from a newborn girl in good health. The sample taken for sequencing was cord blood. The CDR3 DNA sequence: TGTGCCAGCAGTGGCAAACAGGGCTTTGACAATCAGCCCCAGCATTTT. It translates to CASSGKQGFDNQPQHF.